This is a list of T cell receptor beta chains from one sample in a study of shared clonotypes between healthy human individuals. Only in-frame clones appear in the TCRdb table, and some are missing; sequencing was by immunoSEQ multiplex PCR. The sample consists of some 360,000 clones, over 70% of them appearing once. The sequenced sample consisted of memory CD4+ T cells sorted from blood. The source is a man aged 30-40 years in good health. Both conserved end residues are part of each CDR3. A D gene is named only where the DNA matches it firmly. Some rows mark clone size as missing; the rest say once, few, many or name a class of expanded clone.

-	TRBV5-6	-	TRBJ2-1	CASSRNSRSEQFF	TGTGCCAGCAGCCGGAATTCCCGAAGTGAGCAGTTCTTC
TRBD1	TRBV28	-	TRBJ2-7	CASITFTGGSYEQYF	TGTGCCAGCATTACTTTCACAGGGGGCTCCTACGAGCAGTACTTC
-	TRBV5-1	medium-sized	TRBJ1-3	CASSLAGTGPGNTIYF	TGCGCCAGCAGCTTGGCCGGTACAGGGCCTGGAAACACCATATATTTT
TRBD2	TRBV11-2	-	TRBJ2-5	CASSATSGRSGETQYF	TGTGCCAGCAGCGCGACTAGCGGGAGGTCCGGGGAGACCCAGTACTTC
-	TRBV5-5	-	TRBJ1-1	CASSLRVGEAFF	TGTGCCAGCAGCTTAAGGGTCGGTGAAGCTTTCTTT
TRBD2	TRBV5-1	-	TRBJ2-2	CASSLASGDTGELFF	TGCGCCAGCAGCTTGGCCAGCGGGGACACCGGGGAGCTGTTTTTT
-	TRBV30	-	TRBJ2-2	CAWSAVGNTGELFF	TGTGCCTGGAGTGCTGTCGGGAACACCGGGGAGCTGTTTTTT
-	TRBV30	-	TRBJ2-3	CAWDHRADTQYF	TGTGCCTGGGACCACAGGGCCGATACGCAGTATTTT
-	TRBV29-1	-	TRBJ2-5	CSVDRGLGETQYF	TGCAGCGTTGACCGGGGATTGGGGGAGACCCAGTACTTC
-	TRBV5-1	-	TRBJ1-1	CASGLGENTEAFF	TGCGCCAGCGGTTTAGGAGAGAACACTGAAGCTTTCTTT
-	TRBV5-1	few	TRBJ2-2	CASSFVQEYTGELFF	TGCGCCAGCAGCTTCGTCCAGGAGTACACCGGGGAGCTGTTTTTT
TRBD1	TRBV2	-	TRBJ2-2	CASTGQVGGGELFF	TGTGCCAGCACGGGACAGGTAGGCGGCGGGGAGCTGTTTTTT
-	TRBV5-1	-	TRBJ2-6	CASSSQGVSGANVLTF	TGCGCCAGCAGCTCACAGGGTGTCTCTGGGGCCAACGTCCTGACTTTC
TRBD2	TRBV19	-	TRBJ2-1	CASSIGTSEPVEQFF	TGTGCCAGTAGTATCGGGACTAGCGAGCCGGTGGAGCAGTTCTTC
TRBD1	TRBV28	-	TRBJ1-5	CASADRARQPQHF	TGTGCCAGCGCGGACAGGGCACGGCAGCCCCAGCATTTT
-	TRBV9	-	TRBJ1-1	CASSVVGELTEAFF	TGTGCCAGCAGCGTGGTCGGGGAACTGACTGAAGCTTTCTTT
TRBD2	TRBV15	-	TRBJ2-1	CATSRARGGSVYNEQFF	TGTGCCACCAGCAGGGCGCGGGGCGGGAGTGTTTACAATGAGCAGTTCTTC
-	TRBV2	-	TRBJ1-1	CASSEATGRNAEAFF	TGTGCCAGCAGTGAAGCCACAGGGAGGAACGCTGAAGCTTTCTTT
-	TRBV6-6	few	TRBJ2-2	CASRWSNTGELFF	TGTGCCAGCAGGTGGAGTAACACCGGGGAGCTGTTTTTT
TRBD1	TRBV2	-	TRBJ2-3	CASRDRVGADTQYF	TGTGCCAGCAGAGACAGGGTCGGCGCAGATACGCAGTATTTT